Listed here are 22 T cell receptor beta chains from one sample, sequenced in a study of blood T cell repertoires in COVID-19. The protocol was immunoSEQ multiplex PCR, while the TCRdb copy is restricted to in-frame clones and leaves out a portion. The table records fewer than 55,000 clones, around 90% of them present only once. Material for sequencing was peripheral blood. The receptors originated from a man aged 45 to 65 with active COVID-19.

The V call is TRBV6-5, the J call TRBJ1-5; a weak D match, TRBD1 (6 bases). Trimming took off 6 bases at V and 0 bases at J, with 9 bases between the two ends. The CDR3 totals 14 residues. Germline-derived CDR1 and CDR2 are MNHEY and SVGAGI. DNA for the CDR3: TGTGCCAGCAGGAACAGGGCTAGCAATCAGCCCCAGCATTTT. The encoded protein is CASRNRASNQPQHF.

The chain links TRBV7-9 to TRBJ2-2; D remains unclear. The CDR3 covers 14 residues. The germline V gene encodes CDR1 SEHNR and CDR2 FQNEAQ (reference sequence). The V and J ends lost 1 base and 1 base respectively, with 4 bases between them. The CDR3 region has the DNA TGTGCCAGCAGCTTAGGGCAGAACACCGGGGAGCTGTTTTTT. Protein: CASSLGQNTGELFF. The complete variable domain, with remaining parts taken from reference TRBV7-9 and TRBJ2-2, reads DTGVSQNPRHKITKRGQNVTFRCDPISEHNRLYWYRQTLGQGPEFLTYFQNEAQLEKSRLLSDRFSAERPKGSFSTLEIQRTEQGDSAMYLCASSLGQNTGELFFGEGSRLTVL.

The V call is TRBV7-9, the J call TRBJ1-1; TRBD1 matches 7 bases. With V trimmed by 5 bases and J by 2 bases, 5 bases remained unmatched. The germline CDR1 and CDR2 sequences are SEHNR and FQNEAQ (reference sequence). CDR3 length: 14 residues. This CDR3 reads CASSQGQLNTEAFF. CDR3 nucleotides: TGTGCCAGCAGCCAGGGACAGCTAAACACTGAAGCTTTCTTT.

This chain links TRBV2 with TRBJ2-5; TRBD2 aligns across 7 bases. Germline assignment: CDR1 SNHLY and CDR2 FYNNEI. CDR3 length: 14 amino acids. J was trimmed by 2 bases and V by 3 bases; bases with no gene match: 3. The CDR3 is CASSDERGQETQYF. The CDR3 DNA is TGTGCCAGCAGTGATGAGCGGGGACAAGAGACCCAGTACTTC.

The chain links TRBV5-4 to TRBJ2-1; D possibly corresponds to TRBD2 (6 bases). CDR1 and CDR2 (germline): SGHNT, YYREEE (reference sequence). This CDR3 contains 16 residues. The V and J ends lost 5 bases and 5 bases respectively, with 20 bases between them. As DNA, the CDR3 is TGTGCCAGCAGTCCTTGGGGAGGCGGTTTGAACAATGAGCAGTTCTTC. Amino acid sequence: CASSPWGGGLNNEQFF.

The chain combines TRBV5-6 with TRBJ1-2, with 10 bases identical to TRBD1. The germline V gene encodes CDR1 SGHDT and CDR2 YYEEEE. This CDR3 has 13 residues. Trimming at V came to 4 bases and at J to 5 bases, leaving 2 bases not matched to a gene. CDR3 nucleotide sequence: TGTGCCAGCAGCCGGGACAGGGGATATGGCTACACCTTC. This encodes CASSRDRGYGYTF.

This chain joins TRBV5-4 and TRBJ2-7; 8 bases map to TRBD1. With V trimmed by 4 bases and J by 4 bases, 7 bases remained unmatched. CDR3 size: 14 residues. The germline V gene encodes CDR1 SGHNT and CDR2 YYREEE (reference sequence). CDR3 nucleotides: TGTGCCAGCAGCCCCGGACAGGGACGTTACGAGCAGTACTTC. Residues: CASSPGQGRYEQYF.

V usage is TRBV7-6 and J usage is TRBJ2-5; 7 bases map to TRBD1. The V gene end was trimmed by 6 bases and the J gene end by 7 bases; junction bases not matched to a gene: 14. This CDR3 region has 15 residues. CDR1 and CDR2 (germline): SGHVS, FNYEAQ. The CDR3, as DNA: TGTGCCAGCAGTTCGATTACGGGACAGAGAGGGACCCAGTACTTC. Its protein product is CASSSITGQRGTQYF.

The chain joins TRBV7-2 to TRBJ2-2; D gene ambiguous. The CDR3 spans 12 residues. Germline V gene data show CDR1 as SGHTA and CDR2 as FQGNSA. Trimming pared 4 bases from V and 10 bases from J, leaving 10 bases between. The CDR3 is CASSSYGVELFF. CDR3 nucleotide sequence: TGTGCCAGCAGCTCTTACGGAGTGGAGCTGTTTTTT.

This clone was counted once. This chain uses TRBV11-1 with TRBJ1-1, with 7 bases fitting TRBD1. The CDR3 covers 15 residues. With 6 bases clipped from V and 3 bases from J, the junction kept 10 bases outside the gene matches. The V gene's germline CDR1 is SGHAT and CDR2 FQDESV (reference sequence). Here the CDR3 DNA reads TGTGCCAGCAGTTCCCGGGACAGTATTTACACTGAAGCTTTCTTT. This encodes CASSSRDSIYTEAFF.

This sequence joins TRBV7-3 and TRBJ2-7, with D possibly being TRBD2 (5 bases). The germline V gene encodes CDR1 SGHTA and CDR2 FQGTGA. Trimming stripped 3 bases from V and 7 bases from J, with 16 bases between. The CDR3 is made up of 14 amino acids. CDR3 bases: TGTGCCAGCAGCTTGGACGGGCCGACGGGAGAGCAGTACTTC. It codes for CASSLDGPTGEQYF.

V usage is TRBV9 and J usage is TRBJ1-2, with D unresolved. V was pared by 0 bases and J by 2 bases, with 8 bases between. CDR1 is SGDLS and CDR2 is YYNGEE in the germline V gene. This CDR3 is 14 amino acids long. The DNA of the CDR3 is TGTGCCAGCAGCGTAGTGGCCAAAAACTATGGCTACACCTTC. It translates to CASSVVAKNYGYTF.

The rearrangement uses TRBV5-4 and TRBJ2-2, with TRBD1 matching 7 bases. The CDR3 runs to 15 residues. The germline CDR1 and CDR2 sequences are SGHNT and YYREEE (reference sequence). The J segment lost 3 bases and the V segment lost 4 bases, leaving 6 bases of the junction unmatched. This chain's CDR3 is CASSQGQRDTGELFF. CDR3 sequence (DNA): TGTGCCAGCAGCCAGGGACAGCGTGACACCGGGGAGCTGTTTTTT.

The chain employs TRBV2 and TRBJ2-1, with 8 bases lining up with TRBD2. Trimming cost V 5 bases and J 0 bases; bases outside gene matches: 6. The CDR3 covers 16 residues. Germline V gene sequence: CDR1 SNHLY, CDR2 FYNNEI. In nucleotides, the CDR3 is TGTGCCAGCAGTTCTAGCGGGCGAAGCTCCTACAATGAGCAGTTCTTC. Residues: CASSSSGRSSYNEQFF.

The V call is TRBV6-6, the J call TRBJ1-4; D is possibly TRBD1 (5 bases). The germline V gene encodes CDR1 MNHNY and CDR2 SVGAGI (reference sequence). V was clipped by 5 bases and J by 2 bases, with 21 bases between them. This CDR3 region has 18 residues. CDR3 amino acids: CASSPGGTAGTTNEKLFF. For the CDR3, the DNA is TGTGCCAGCAGTCCGGGCGGGACGGCGGGTACTACTAATGAAAAACTGTTTTTT.

V and J are TRBV6-5 and TRBJ1-3, with 8 bases fitting TRBD1. V lost 4 bases and J lost 4; bases outside the gene matches: 6. CDR3 length equals 15 residues. Germline V gene data show CDR1 as MNHEY and CDR2 as SVGAGI. The DNA of the CDR3 is TGTGCCAGCAGTTTGACAGGGGCGGGAGGAAACACCATATATTTT. Amino acid sequence: CASSLTGAGGNTIYF.

The chain couples TRBV3-1 (or the pseudogene TRBV3-2) to TRBJ1-2; TRBD1 matches at 9 bases. With 10 bases clipped from V and 8 bases from J, the junction kept 17 bases outside the gene matches. The CDR3 has 15 residues. In germline, CDR1 is LGHDT, CDR2 YNNKEL (reference sequence). The CDR3: CATDGGPGQGNGYTF. The CDR3 DNA sequence: TGTGCCACCGACGGTGGACCGGGACAGGGTAACGGCTACACCTTC.

This chain joins TRBV19 and TRBJ1-2, with D possibly TRBD1 on 6 matching bases. CDR1 LNHDA and CDR2 SQIVND come from the germline V gene (reference sequence). Trimming took 5 bases from V and 6 from J, leaving 25 bases between them. The CDR3 has 17 residues. The DNA for the CDR3 is TGTGCCAGTAGTGCAGGGGCTCCGATCTTCGGTCTGGATGGCTACACCTTC. This translates into CASSAGAPIFGLDGYTF.

The chain joins TRBV5-6 to TRBJ2-2, with D possibly TRBD2 on 6 matching bases. V was pared by 2 bases and J by 6 bases, with 11 bases between. Germline V gene data show CDR1 as SGHDT and CDR2 as YYEEEE. There are 14 residues in the CDR3. The CDR3 nucleotides read TGTGCCAGCAGCTTTTGGGGGGAGGCCGGGGAGCTGTTTTTT. Its protein product is CASSFWGEAGELFF.

This clone occurred a few times. The chain combines TRBV9 with TRBJ2-2, with 9 bases aligning to TRBD1. The ends lost 4 bases at V and 3 bases at J; junction bases unmatched: 10. The CDR3 spans 17 residues. Germline V gene data show CDR1 as SGDLS and CDR2 as YYNGEE. The CDR3: CASSLSLDRGDTGELFF. CDR3 bases: TGTGCCAGCAGCCTCTCCTTGGACAGGGGAGACACCGGGGAGCTGTTTTTT.

The J gene is TRBJ2-5, the V gene TRBV20-1; no clear D gene. Germline V lookup: CDR1 DFQATT, CDR2 SNEGSKA (reference sequence). The CDR3 spans 11 residues. V was pared by 2 bases and J by 5 bases, with 6 bases between. The CDR3 nucleotides are TGCAGTGCTAGACAGACTGAGACCCAGTACTTC. Its protein is CSARQTETQYF.

This rearrangement joins TRBV7-3 to TRBJ2-3, with TRBD2 identical over 8 bases. The junction had 8 bases not matched to a gene; V was cut back by 8 bases and J by 4 bases. The germline CDR1 and CDR2 sequences are SGHTA and FQGTGA. This CDR3 region has 14 residues. The CDR3 DNA reads as TGTGCCAGCGGGTCGGGGGGGAGGTCAGATACGCAGTATTTT. Amino acid sequence: CASGSGGRSDTQYF.